These 9 T cell receptor beta chains came from one sample sequenced in a study of identical twins. TCRdb recomputed calls from the 5' RACE reads with MiXCR, one row per CDR3 protein. In the table there are 500,000 or so distinct CDR3 sequences, 14% of which are singletons. The sample also formed part of further work on yellow fever vaccine responses in identical twins.

Source material: CD4+ T cells sorted from blood. The receptors were sampled from a woman aged 18-29 years in good health.

V is TRBV5-5 and J is TRBJ2-7, with TRBD2 identical over 7 bases. The CDR3 sequence is 15 residues long. Germline-derived CDR1 and CDR2 are SGHKS and YYEKEE (reference sequence). After removal of 6 bases from V and 0 bases from J, the junction contained 9 bases not matched to a gene. The CDR3 bases are TGTGCCAGCATAGGGAGGGGCAGACTCTCCTACGAGCAGTACTTC. Translating it yields CASIGRGRLSYEQYF.

This clonotype has at least ten counts. The rearrangement links TRBV20-1 to TRBJ1-1; D not resolved. Germline V CDR1 and CDR2: DFQATT, SNEGSKA (reference sequence). This CDR3 is built from 14 residues. V was clipped by 3 bases and J by 2 bases, with 13 bases between them. This CDR3 reads CSARTARENTEAFF. The CDR3 DNA is TGCAGTGCTAGGACCGCCCGGGAAAACACTGAAGCTTTCTTT.

This clonotype has just a few counts. V and J are TRBV12-3 or TRBV12-4 and TRBJ2-1; 7 bases align to TRBD1. Trimming took 10 bases from V and 15 from J; bases not matched to a gene: 12. The CDR3 totals 11 residues. DNA for the CDR3: TGTGCCACTACGACAGGGCTTCCTCTGTTCTTC. As protein: CATTTGLPLFF.

This clonotype has just a few counts. The rearrangement uses TRBV20-1 and TRBJ2-5; 8 bases are a match to TRBD2. The germline gives CDR1 DFQATT, CDR2 SNEGSKA (reference sequence). The CDR3 is 15 amino acids. V was pared by 0 bases and J by 5 bases, with 8 bases of the junction left unmatched. In DNA form, the CDR3 reads TGCAGTGCTAGAGATCTGCGGGGGGATTTCGAGACCCAGTACTTC. This translates into CSARDLRGDFETQYF.

The chain employs TRBV7-2 and TRBJ1-1; 8 bases map to TRBD1. V was clipped by 6 bases and J by 3 bases; unmatched bases: 6. The CDR3 runs 14 residues. The V gene's germline CDR1 is SGHTA and CDR2 FQGNSA. CDR3 coding DNA: TGTGCCAGCAGGCTGACAGGGGAGTACACTGAAGCTTTCTTT. Residues: CASRLTGEYTEAFF.

This clonotype occurred many times. The rearrangement links TRBV5-1 to TRBJ2-1; 7 bases agree with TRBD1. Unmatched junction bases numbered 18, after V lost 9 bases and J lost 6 bases. The V gene's germline CDR1 is SGHRS and CDR2 YFSETQ. The CDR3 sequence is 16 residues long. The CDR3 here is CATSESDRAIVNEQFF. CDR3 coding DNA: TGCGCCACCTCGGAATCAGACAGGGCAATCGTCAATGAGCAGTTCTTC.

The rearrangement uses TRBV28 and TRBJ2-3; tentatively, D is TRBD2 (6 bases). Germline V lookup: CDR1 MDHEN, CDR2 SYDVKM. V gave up 5 bases and J gave up 2 bases, with 11 bases separating them. This CDR3 has 14 amino acids. CDR3 in amino acids: CASSMEGPTDTQYF. The DNA for the CDR3 is TGTGCCAGCAGTATGGAGGGTCCCACAGATACGCAGTATTTT.

This rearrangement joins TRBV7-3 to TRBJ2-2; D ambiguous. Germline CDR1 SGHTA, CDR2 FQGTGA. The CDR3 spans 14 residues. Trimming removed 1 base at V and 3 bases at J, with 6 bases between. The CDR3, as DNA: TGTGCCAGCAGCTTAATCGGCCACACCGGGGAGCTGTTTTTT. It translates to CASSLIGHTGELFF. Looking up the rest from reference TRBV7-3 and TRBJ2-2 gives the full variable domain: GAGVSQTPSNKVTEKGKYVELRCDPISGHTALYWYRQSLGQGPEFLIYFQGTGAADDSGLPNDRFFAVRPEGSVSTLKIQRTERGDSAVYLCASSLIGHTGELFFGEGSRLTVL.

The chain carries TRBV11-2 and TRBJ2-1; 12 nucleotides align to TRBD2. Trimming cost V 5 bases and J 9 bases; bases outside gene matches: 8. The CDR3 contains 15 residues. Per germline, CDR1 SGHAT and CDR2 FQNNGV. CDR3 in amino acids: CASSRTSGVVGEQFF. The CDR3 DNA sequence: TGTGCCAGCAGCCGGACTAGCGGGGTGGTGGGTGAGCAGTTCTTC.